This T cell receptor (beta chain) was identified during a study of human thymus T cells (dated by TCRdb to the early 2020s). Broadly, across the study: The study described the TCR alpha and beta repertoires in under 10 infant thymus samples and a few matching peripheral blood samples. The cohort included a handful of male and two female infants, with donor ages spanning 7 to 244 days. The investigation overall reported the following: Biased V and J gene segment usage appeared to be present in both thymic and peripheral blood repertoires. On average, approximately 790,000 unique TCRB clonotypes were obtained from thymus samples, compared with some 84,000 from blood samples.

In Finland, the donors were immunologically healthy infants who were having open corrective cardiac surgery for congenital heart defects. During surgery, a small roughly 0.5-1 mL aliquot of peripheral blood was collected from four of the eight donors. For blood samples, genomic DNA was extracted from all available leukocytes instead of from a fixed number of cells. ACK lysis buffer was used to remove erythrocytes from the blood, and the remaining leukocytes were kept as pellets at -70 degrees C. A QIAsymphony instrument was used to extract genomic DNA from the frozen cell pellets. CDR1 GTSNPN and CDR2 SVGIG are derived from the germline V gene (reference sequence). From cysteine to phenylalanine, the CDR3 is 14 amino acids long. Kept here is only the CDR3 DNA, which spans 42 bases and is read in frame from base 1. After removal of 1 base from V and 5 bases from J, the junction retains 6 bases not matched to a gene.

Regarding this clone: Its antigen remains undetermined. No clone much larger than this one lies a single base away; base qualities are absent.

The immunoSEQ multiplex PCR assay was used to amplify the TCRB and TCRAD loci from a standardized amount of quality-controlled genomic DNA. The amplicons covered the V(D)J region and were long enough to include the CDR3 and to identify the V and J genes. Through the commercial immunoSEQ service, the amplicons were sequenced on an Illumina platform. From the authors' description of their analysis: Corrections for primer bias and sequencing errors followed previously described methods, while TCRAD and TCRB definitions were based on the IMGT database. immunoSEQ Analyzer 3.0 and VDJTools were used for repertoire analysis, which covered basic statistics, V/J segment usage, diversity estimates, rarefaction and pairwise overlap. Diversity was estimated with Chao1, ChaoE, Efron-Thisted, Shannon and inverse Simpson indices, and also on datasets down-sampled to the smallest sample. Repertoire overlap was determined by strict matching of CDR3 nucleotide sequence, V gene and J gene, and Jaccard-based multidimensional scaling clustering was applied. In TCRdb, the immuneACCESS table is reduced to in-frame sequences with V and J assigned. These tables do not hold every clone; where another copy was compared, an unresolved V gene accounts for under half, and the others remain unexplained. Clone size and V and J calls were adopted from that table, with D and trimming inferred from the DNA. The sample profile shows some 44,000 clones; approximately 95% of them were found once. Approximately 0.18% of the sample comes from the top ten.

The sample consisted of blood. The V and J genes are TRBV30 and TRBJ1-1; 8 junctional bases match TRBD1. This sequence was found in a girl under three years old with a congenital heart defect but otherwise immunologically healthy. The sequence in DNA is TGTGCCTGGAGTGGAGCCCAGGGGGCTACTGAAGCTTTCTTT. Translated, this is CAWSGAQGATEAFF.